Below, 8 T cell receptor beta chains from the same sample are listed, as sequenced in a study of shared clonotypes between healthy human individuals. Assay: immunoSEQ multiplex PCR; the TCRdb copy retains only in-frame clones and omits some. The sample has 1,500,000 or so clones, approximately 98.5% seen once. The sample comprised naive CD4+ T cells sorted from blood. Noted subset: CD45RA+ positively selected. These receptors all come from a man aged 30-40 years in good health.

The chain is built from TRBV28 and TRBJ2-5; 9 bases fit TRBD1. Germline V CDR1 and CDR2: MDHEN, SYDVKM. Trimming cost V 0 bases and J 4 bases; bases outside gene matches: 3. The CDR3 runs to 15 residues. For the CDR3, the DNA is TGTGCCAGCAGTTTATGGGGACAGGGTGTAGAGACCCAGTACTTC. Translated: CASSLWGQGVETQYF. The full variable domain, in which reference TRBV28 and TRBJ2-5 provide the parts outside the CDR3, is DVKVTQSSRYLVKRTGEKVFLECVQDMDHENMFWYRQDPGLGLRLIYFSYDVKMKEKGDIPEGYSVSREKKERFSLILESASTNQTSMYLCASSLWGQGVETQYFGPGTRLLVL.

The chain employs TRBV30 and TRBJ1-1; TRBD1 might be the D (5 bases). This CDR3 contains 11 residues. V was pared by 0 bases and J by 10 bases, with 9 bases between. Germline lookup yields CDR1 GTSNPN and CDR2 SVGIG (reference sequence). This CDR3 is CAWSVTGGAFF. The CDR3 DNA reads as TGTGCCTGGAGTGTAACGGGGGGAGCTTTCTTT.

This clone was seen once. This chain links TRBV5-6 with TRBJ2-1; no reliable D call. The germline V gene has CDR1 SGHDT and CDR2 YYEEEE. The V end lost 5 bases, the J end lost 1 base, and 13 bases lay between the germline ends. The CDR3 length is 15 residues. The CDR3 region has the DNA TGTGCCAGCAGTCCTGATCTATCGTCCTACAATGAGCAGTTCTTC. It encodes CASSPDLSSYNEQFF.

This clone appeared a single time. The same CDR3 arises from other DNA sequences in this sample as well. The chain is built from TRBV5-5 and TRBJ2-2, with a tentative D call TRBD2 (6 bases). Germline-derived CDR1 and CDR2 are SGHKS and YYEKEE (reference sequence). Trimming pared 2 bases from V and 1 base from J, leaving 6 bases between. There are 14 residues in the CDR3. The CDR3 is CASSLAGNTGELFF. Written as DNA, the CDR3 is TGTGCCAGCAGCTTAGCGGGGAACACCGGGGAGCTGTTTTTT.

This chain uses TRBV29-1 with TRBJ1-2, with 7 bases lining up with TRBD1. The V gene's germline CDR1 is SQVTM and CDR2 ANQGSEA. The CDR3 has 12 residues. The ends lost 6 bases at V and 7 bases at J; junction bases unmatched: 8. CDR3 sequence: CSVVSGGAGYTF. The CDR3 region has the DNA TGCAGCGTGGTGTCAGGGGGGGCTGGCTACACCTTC.

The rearrangement uses TRBV7-2 and TRBJ2-3; D ambiguous. Germline lookup yields CDR1 SGHTA and CDR2 FQGNSA. The V and J ends lost 5 bases and 4 bases respectively, with 13 bases between them. This CDR3 is 14 amino acids long. The CDR3 bases are TGTGCCAGCAGCACCCTGGCGGTTGCAGATACGCAGTATTTT. This sequence encodes CASSTLAVADTQYF.

This chain links TRBV4-3 with TRBJ2-3, with 12 bases matching TRBD2. Germline CDR1 LGHNA, CDR2 YSLEER. This CDR3 region has 18 residues. V shed 3 bases, J shed 2 bases, and the junction held 9 bases outside the gene matches. CDR3 DNA: TGCGCCAGCAGCCAGAGACTAGCGGGAGAACTTTACACAGATACGCAGTATTTT. Translating gives CASSQRLAGELYTDTQYF.

The chain uses TRBV19 and TRBJ1-5, with unresolved D. Germline CDR1 and CDR2: LNHDA and SQIVND (reference sequence). The germline V and J ends were trimmed by 0 bases and 7 bases, with 10 bases remaining between them. The CDR3 is made up of 14 amino acids. For the CDR3, the DNA is TGTGCCAGTAGTATAGACCAGACACGGCAGCCCCAGCATTTT. This translates into CASSIDQTRQPQHF.